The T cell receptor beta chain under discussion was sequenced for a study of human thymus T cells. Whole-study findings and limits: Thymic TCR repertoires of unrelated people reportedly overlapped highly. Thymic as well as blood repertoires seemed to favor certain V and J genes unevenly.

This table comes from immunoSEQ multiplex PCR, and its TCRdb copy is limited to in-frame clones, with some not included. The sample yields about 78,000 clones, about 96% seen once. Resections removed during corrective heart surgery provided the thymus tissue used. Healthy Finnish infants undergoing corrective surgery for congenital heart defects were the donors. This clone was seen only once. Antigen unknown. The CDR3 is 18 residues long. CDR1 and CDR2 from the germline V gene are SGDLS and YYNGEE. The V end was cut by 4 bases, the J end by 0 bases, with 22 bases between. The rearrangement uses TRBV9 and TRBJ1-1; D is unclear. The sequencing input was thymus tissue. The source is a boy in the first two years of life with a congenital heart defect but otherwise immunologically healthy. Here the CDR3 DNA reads TGTGCCAGCAGCCCACCGAGGCAGAATACACTAATGAACACTGAAGCTTTCTTT. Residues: CASSPPRQNTLMNTEAFF.